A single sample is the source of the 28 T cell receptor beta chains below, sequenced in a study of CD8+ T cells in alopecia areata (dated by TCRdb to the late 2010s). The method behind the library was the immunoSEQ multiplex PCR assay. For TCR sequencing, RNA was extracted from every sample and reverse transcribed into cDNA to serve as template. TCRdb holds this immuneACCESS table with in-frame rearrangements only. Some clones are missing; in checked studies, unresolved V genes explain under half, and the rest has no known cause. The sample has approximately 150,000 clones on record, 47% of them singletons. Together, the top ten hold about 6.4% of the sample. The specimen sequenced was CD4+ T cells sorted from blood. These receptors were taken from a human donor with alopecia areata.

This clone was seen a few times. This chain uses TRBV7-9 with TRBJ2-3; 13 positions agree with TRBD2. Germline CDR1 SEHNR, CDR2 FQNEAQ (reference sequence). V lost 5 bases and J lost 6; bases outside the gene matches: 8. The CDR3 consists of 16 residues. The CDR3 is CASSERGLAGTDTQYF. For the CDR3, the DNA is TGTGCCAGCAGCGAGCGGGGACTAGCGGGAACGGATACGCAGTATTTT.

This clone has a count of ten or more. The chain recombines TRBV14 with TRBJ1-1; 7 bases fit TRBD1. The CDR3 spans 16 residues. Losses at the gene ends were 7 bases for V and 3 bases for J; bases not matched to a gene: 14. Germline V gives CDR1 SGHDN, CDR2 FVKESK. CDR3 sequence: CASNSIQGKEDTEAFF. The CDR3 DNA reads TGTGCCAGCAACTCCATACAGGGGAAAGAAGACACTGAAGCTTTCTTT.

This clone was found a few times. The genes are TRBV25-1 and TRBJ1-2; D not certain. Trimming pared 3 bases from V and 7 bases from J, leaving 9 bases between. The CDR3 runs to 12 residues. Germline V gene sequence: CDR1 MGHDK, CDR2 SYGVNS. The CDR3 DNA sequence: TGTGCCAGCAGTGACGCATTCGGTGGCTACACCTTC. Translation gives CASSDAFGGYTF.

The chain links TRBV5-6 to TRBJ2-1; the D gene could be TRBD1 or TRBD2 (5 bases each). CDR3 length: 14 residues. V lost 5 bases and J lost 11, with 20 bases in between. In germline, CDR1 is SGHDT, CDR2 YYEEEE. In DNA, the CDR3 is TGTGCCAGCAGACGCCGGGACCCGCTGACAAAGCAGTTCTTC. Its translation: CASRRRDPLTKQFF.

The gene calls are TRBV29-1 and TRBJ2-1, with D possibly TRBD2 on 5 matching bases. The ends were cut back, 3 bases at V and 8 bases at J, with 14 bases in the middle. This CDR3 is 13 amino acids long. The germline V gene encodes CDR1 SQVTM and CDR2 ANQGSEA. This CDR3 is CSVDLGIGDEQFF. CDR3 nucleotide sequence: TGCAGCGTTGACCTGGGCATCGGGGATGAGCAGTTCTTC.

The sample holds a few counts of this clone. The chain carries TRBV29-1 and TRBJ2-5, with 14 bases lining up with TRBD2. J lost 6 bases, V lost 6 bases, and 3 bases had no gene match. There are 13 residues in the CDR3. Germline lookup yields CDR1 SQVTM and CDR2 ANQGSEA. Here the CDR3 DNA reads TGCAGCGTGGGACTAGCGGGAGTAAAGACCCAGTACTTC. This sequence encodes CSVGLAGVKTQYF.

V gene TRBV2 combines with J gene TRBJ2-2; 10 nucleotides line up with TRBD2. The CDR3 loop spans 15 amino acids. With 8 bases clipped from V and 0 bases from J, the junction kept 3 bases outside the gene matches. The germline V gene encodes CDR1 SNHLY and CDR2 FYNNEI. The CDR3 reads CASHGLAANTGELFF. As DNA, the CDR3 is TGTGCCAGCCATGGACTAGCGGCGAACACCGGGGAGCTGTTTTTT.

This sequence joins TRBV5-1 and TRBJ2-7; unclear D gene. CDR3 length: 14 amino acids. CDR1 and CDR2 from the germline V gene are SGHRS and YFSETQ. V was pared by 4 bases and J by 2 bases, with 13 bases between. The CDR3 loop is CASSPLAATYEQYF. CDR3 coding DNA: TGCGCCAGCAGCCCGCTTGCGGCGACCTACGAGCAGTACTTC. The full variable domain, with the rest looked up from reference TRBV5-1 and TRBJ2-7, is KAGVTQTPRYLIKTRGQQVTLSCSPISGHRSVSWYQQTPGQGLQFLFEYFSETQRNKGNFPGRFSGRQFSNSRSEMNVSTLELGDSALYLCASSPLAATYEQYFGPGTRLTVT.

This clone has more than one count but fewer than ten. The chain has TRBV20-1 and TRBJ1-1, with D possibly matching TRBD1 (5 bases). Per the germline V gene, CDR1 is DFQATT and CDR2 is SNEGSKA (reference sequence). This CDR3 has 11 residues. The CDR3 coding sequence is TGCAATACAGGCATGAACACTGAAGCTTTCTTT. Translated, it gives CNTGMNTEAFF.

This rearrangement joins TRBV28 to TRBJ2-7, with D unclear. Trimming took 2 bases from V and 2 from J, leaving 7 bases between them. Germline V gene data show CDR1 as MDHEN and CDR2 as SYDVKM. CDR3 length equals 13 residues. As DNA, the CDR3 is TGTGCCAGCAGTTTAACGGCGCCCTACGAGCAGTACTTC. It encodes CASSLTAPYEQYF. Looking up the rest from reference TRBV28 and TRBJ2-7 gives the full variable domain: DVKVTQSSRYLVKRTGEKVFLECVQDMDHENMFWYRQDPGLGLRLIYFSYDVKMKEKGDIPEGYSVSREKKERFSLILESASTNQTSMYLCASSLTAPYEQYFGPGTRLTVT.

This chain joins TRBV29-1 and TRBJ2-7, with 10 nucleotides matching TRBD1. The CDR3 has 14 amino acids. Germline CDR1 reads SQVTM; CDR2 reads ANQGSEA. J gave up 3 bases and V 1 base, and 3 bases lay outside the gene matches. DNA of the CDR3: TGCAGCGTTGAAGGGGGACAGGGGAACTACGAGCAGTACTTC. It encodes CSVEGGQGNYEQYF.

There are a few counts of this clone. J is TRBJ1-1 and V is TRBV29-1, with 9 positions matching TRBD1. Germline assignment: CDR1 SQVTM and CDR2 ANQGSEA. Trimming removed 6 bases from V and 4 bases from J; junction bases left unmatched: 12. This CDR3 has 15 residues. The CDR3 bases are TGCAGCGTATTTCCGGGACAGGGTATCAGCACTGAAGCTTTCTTT. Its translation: CSVFPGQGISTEAFF.

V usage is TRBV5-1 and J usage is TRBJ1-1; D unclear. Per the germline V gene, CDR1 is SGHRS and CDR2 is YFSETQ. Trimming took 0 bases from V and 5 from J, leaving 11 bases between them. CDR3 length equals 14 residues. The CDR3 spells CASSLASVGTEAFF. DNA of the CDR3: TGCGCCAGCAGCTTGGCTTCGGTGGGGACTGAAGCTTTCTTT.

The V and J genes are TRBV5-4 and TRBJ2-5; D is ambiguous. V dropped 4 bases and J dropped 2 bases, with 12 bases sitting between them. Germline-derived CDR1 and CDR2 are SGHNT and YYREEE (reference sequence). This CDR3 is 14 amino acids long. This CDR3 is CASSLLQVQETQYF. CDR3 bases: TGTGCCAGCAGCCTACTACAAGTGCAAGAGACCCAGTACTTC.

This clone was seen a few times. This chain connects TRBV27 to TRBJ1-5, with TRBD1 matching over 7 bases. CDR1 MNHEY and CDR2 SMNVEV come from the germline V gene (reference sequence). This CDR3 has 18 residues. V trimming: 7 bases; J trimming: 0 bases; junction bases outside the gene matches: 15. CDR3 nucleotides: TGTGCCAGCAACCCGACAGGGCCCGGCCCTTATAGCAATCAGCCCCAGCATTTT. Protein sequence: CASNPTGPGPYSNQPQHF.

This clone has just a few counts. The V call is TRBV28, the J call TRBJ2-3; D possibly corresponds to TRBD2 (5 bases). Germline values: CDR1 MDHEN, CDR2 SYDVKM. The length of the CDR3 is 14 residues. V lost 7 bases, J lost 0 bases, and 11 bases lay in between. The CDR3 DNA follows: TGTGCCAGCACGGACCTAGCTAGCACAGATACGCAGTATTTT. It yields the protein CASTDLASTDTQYF. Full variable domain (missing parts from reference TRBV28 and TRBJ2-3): DVKVTQSSRYLVKRTGEKVFLECVQDMDHENMFWYRQDPGLGLRLIYFSYDVKMKEKGDIPEGYSVSREKKERFSLILESASTNQTSMYLCASTDLASTDTQYFGPGTRLTVL.

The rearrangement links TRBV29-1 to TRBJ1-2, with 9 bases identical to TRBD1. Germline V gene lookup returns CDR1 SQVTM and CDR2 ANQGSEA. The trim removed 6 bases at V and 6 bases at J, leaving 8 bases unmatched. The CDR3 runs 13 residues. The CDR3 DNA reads TGCAGCGTCGGCCGGGACAGGGAGGATGGCTACACCTTC. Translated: CSVGRDREDGYTF.

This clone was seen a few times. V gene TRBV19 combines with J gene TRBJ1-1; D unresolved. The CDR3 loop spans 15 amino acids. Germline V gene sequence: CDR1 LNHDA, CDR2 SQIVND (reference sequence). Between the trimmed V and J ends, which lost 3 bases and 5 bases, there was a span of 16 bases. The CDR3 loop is CASSIYGGLRTEAFF. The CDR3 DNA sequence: TGTGCCAGTAGTATTTATGGAGGGTTGCGGACTGAAGCTTTCTTT.

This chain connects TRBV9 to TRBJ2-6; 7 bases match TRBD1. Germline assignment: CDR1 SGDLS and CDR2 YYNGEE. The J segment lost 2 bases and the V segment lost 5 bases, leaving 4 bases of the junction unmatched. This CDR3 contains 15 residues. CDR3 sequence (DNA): TGTGCCAGCAGTGATGACAGGGCTGGGGCCAACGTCCTGACTTTC. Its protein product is CASSDDRAGANVLTF. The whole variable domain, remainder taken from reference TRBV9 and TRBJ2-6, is DSGVTQTPKHLITATGQRVTLRCSPRSGDLSVYWYQQSLDQGLQFLIQYYNGEERAKGNILERFSAQQFPDLHSELNLSSLELGDSALYFCASSDDRAGANVLTFGAGSRLTVL.

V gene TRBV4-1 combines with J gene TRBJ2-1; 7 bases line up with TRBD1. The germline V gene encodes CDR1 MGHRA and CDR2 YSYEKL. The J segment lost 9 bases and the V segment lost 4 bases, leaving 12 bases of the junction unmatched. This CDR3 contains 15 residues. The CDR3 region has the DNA TGCGCCAGCAGCCCCGACCCCTCCACAGGGGCTGAGCAGTTCTTC. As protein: CASSPDPSTGAEQFF.

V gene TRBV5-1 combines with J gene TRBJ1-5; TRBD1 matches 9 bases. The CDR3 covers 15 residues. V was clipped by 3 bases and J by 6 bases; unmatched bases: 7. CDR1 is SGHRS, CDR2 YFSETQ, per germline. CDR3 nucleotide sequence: TGCGCCAGCAGCTCGTCGGGGGACAGGGCTCAGCCCCAGCATTTT. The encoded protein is CASSSSGDRAQPQHF.

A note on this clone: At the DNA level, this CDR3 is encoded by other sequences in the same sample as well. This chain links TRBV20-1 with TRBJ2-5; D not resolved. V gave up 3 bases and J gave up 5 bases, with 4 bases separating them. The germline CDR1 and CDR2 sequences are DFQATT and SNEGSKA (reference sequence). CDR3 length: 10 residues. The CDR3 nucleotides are TGCAGTGCTAGCTGGGAGACCCAGTACTTC. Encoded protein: CSASWETQYF.

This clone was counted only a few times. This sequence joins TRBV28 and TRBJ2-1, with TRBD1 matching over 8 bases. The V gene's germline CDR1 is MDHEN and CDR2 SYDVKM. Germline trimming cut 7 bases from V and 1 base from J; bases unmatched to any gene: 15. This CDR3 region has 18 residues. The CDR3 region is CASTPASGQGGSYNEQFF. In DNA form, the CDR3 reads TGTGCCAGCACGCCGGCCTCCGGACAGGGAGGTTCCTACAATGAGCAGTTCTTC.

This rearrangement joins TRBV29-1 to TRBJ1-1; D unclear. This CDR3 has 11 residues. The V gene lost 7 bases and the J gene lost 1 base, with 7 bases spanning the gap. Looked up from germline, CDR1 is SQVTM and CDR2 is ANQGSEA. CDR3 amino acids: CSGDKNTEAFF. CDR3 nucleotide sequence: TGCAGCGGTGACAAGAACACTGAAGCTTTCTTT.

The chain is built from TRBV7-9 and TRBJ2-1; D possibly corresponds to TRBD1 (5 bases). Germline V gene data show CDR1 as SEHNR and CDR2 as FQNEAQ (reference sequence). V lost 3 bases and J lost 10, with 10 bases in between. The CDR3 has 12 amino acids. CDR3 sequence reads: CASSFSRGEQFF. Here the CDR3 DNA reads TGTGCCAGCAGCTTTTCAAGGGGCGAGCAGTTCTTC.

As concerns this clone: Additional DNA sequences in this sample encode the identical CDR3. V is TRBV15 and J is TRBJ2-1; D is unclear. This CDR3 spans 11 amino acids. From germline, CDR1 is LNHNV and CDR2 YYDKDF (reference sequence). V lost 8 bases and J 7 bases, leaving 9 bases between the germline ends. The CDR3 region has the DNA TGTGCCACCGGAGACTTGAATGAGCAGTTCTTC. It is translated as CATGDLNEQFF. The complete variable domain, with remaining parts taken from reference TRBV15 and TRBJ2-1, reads DAMVIQNPRYQVTQFGKPVTLSCSQTLNHNVMYWYQQKSSQAPKLLFHYYDKDFNNEADTPDNFQSRRPNTSFCFLDIRSPGLGDTAMYLCATGDLNEQFFGPGTRLTVL.

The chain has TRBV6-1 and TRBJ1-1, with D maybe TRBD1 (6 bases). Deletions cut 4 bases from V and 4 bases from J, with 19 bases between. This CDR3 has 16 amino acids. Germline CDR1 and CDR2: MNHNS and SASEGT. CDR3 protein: CASSGRGGVPGTEAFF. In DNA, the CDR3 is TGTGCCAGCAGTGGCAGGGGTGGGGTCCCGGGCACTGAAGCTTTCTTT.

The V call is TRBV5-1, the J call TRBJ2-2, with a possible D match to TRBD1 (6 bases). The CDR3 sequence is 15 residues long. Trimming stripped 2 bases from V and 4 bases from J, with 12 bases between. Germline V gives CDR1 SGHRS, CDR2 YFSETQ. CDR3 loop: CASSFSQGSTGELFF. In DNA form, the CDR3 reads TGCGCCAGCAGCTTTTCTCAGGGGAGCACCGGGGAGCTGTTTTTT.